This T cell receptor beta chain was sequenced during a study of T-cell reconstitution after alpha-beta-depleted transplantation in children. General study findings and limits: At the one-year point after transplant, T-cell counts and TCRbeta diversity were found to come mostly from T cells that had been newly produced. Reportedly, roughly two months post-transplant, alpha-beta T cells arose from several hundred expanded graft clones. The high TCRbeta diversity at day 60 in some patients came from surviving recipient T cells and thymic progenitors.

The TCRbeta library was prepared with unique molecular identifiers. From the PCR reads, TCRdb called clonotypes with MiXCR, one entry per CDR3 protein. The table shows roughly 350,000 distinct CDR3 sequences, with 15% to 20% occurring only once. About this clonotype itself: Its target is not known.

The germline gives CDR1 SGHRS, CDR2 YFSETQ. The CDR3 spans 14 residues. Germline trimming cut 7 bases from V and 0 bases from J; bases unmatched to any gene: 1. This clonotype was sampled from a male patient aged 2-9 years who had a stem cell transplant for acute lymphoblastic leukemia, so the T cells may come from the graft donor. V gene TRBV5-1 combines with J gene TRBJ2-1, with 10 bases matching TRBD1. Material: PBMCs, mostly from graft donor cells, obtained 360 days after TCRalphabeta/CD19-depleted stem cell transplant. The CDR3 DNA sequence: TGCGCCAGCTGGACAGGGGGCTCCTACAATGAGCAGTTCTTC. It yields the protein CASWTGGSYNEQFF.